The clone carrying this TCR beta chain turned up a few times. The antigen remains unidentified. Each CDR3 protein is one row after TCRdb ran MiXCR on the 5' RACE reads. The sample shows some 340,000 distinct CDR3 sequences, about 11% of them seen only once. This CDR3 comprises 14 residues. Unmatched junction bases numbered 9, after V lost 7 bases and J lost 7 bases. CDR1 KGHDR and CDR2 SFDVKD come from the germline V gene. This sample stems from a study of T cells after yellow fever vaccination. The study's findings and limits: Detected again after the booster were most primary-vaccination clones, at about 96% CD4 and 80% to 90% CD8.

This specimen consisted of CD4+ T cells sorted from PBMCs, obtained 45 days after the yellow fever booster vaccination. The chain couples TRBV24-1 to TRBJ2-1, with 7 bases fitting TRBD2. This receptor was obtained from a man aged 18 to 29 who received the YFV17D yellow fever vaccine. The CDR3, as DNA: TGTGCCACCAGGGCTAGCGGAGCCACTAATGAGCAGTTCTTC. The encoded protein is CATRASGATNEQFF.